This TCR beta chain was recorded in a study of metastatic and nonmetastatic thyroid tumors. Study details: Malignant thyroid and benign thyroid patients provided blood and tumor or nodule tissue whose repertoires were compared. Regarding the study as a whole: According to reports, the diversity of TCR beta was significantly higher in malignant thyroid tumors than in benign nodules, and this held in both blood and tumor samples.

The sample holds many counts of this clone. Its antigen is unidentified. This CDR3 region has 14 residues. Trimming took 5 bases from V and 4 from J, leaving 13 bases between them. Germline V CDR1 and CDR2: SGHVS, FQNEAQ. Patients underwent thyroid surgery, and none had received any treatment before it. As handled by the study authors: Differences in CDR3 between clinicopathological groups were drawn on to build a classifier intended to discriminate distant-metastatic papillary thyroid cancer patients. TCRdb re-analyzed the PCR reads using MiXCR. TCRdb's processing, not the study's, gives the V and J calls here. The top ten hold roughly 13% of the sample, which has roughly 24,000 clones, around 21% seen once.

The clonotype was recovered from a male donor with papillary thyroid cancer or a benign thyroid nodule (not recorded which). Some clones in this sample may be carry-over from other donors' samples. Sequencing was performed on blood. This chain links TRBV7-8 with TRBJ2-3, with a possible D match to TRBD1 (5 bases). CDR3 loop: CASSTDSFPDTQYF. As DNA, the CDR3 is TGTGCCAGCAGCACAGACAGTTTTCCAGATACGCAGTATTTT.